The source of this TCR beta chain is a study of T-cell memory formation after mild COVID-19 (dated by TCRdb to the early 2020s). A note on the overall study: TCR sequence clusters from the two donors were found to be largely donor specific. Two young, previously healthy adult volunteers, one female and one male, were included in the cohort. In a couple of donors, T-cell clones that expanded and contracted after mild COVID-19 were followed by sequencing TCRalpha and TCRbeta repertoires longitudinally.

Ficoll-Paque density gradient centrifugation was the method used to isolate PBMCs. Remarks on this clonotype: Its antigen specificity is not known. Base qualities are not provided; no much larger clone lies one nucleotide away.

What the authors observed across the whole study: Whether the second-wave clones peaking on day 37 were SARS-CoV-2 specific was not confirmed. Balanced CD4/CD8 phenotypes were observed for clones contracting from day 15 to 85, whereas a bias towards CD4+ was observed for a second wave of clones expanding from day 15 to 37. Some responding clones were detected in pre-infection memory, suggesting pre-existing cross-reactive memory T cells joined the SARS-CoV-2 response. The study covered only a couple of mild cases, and larger cohorts including severe cases with pre-infection samples were considered necessary. Contracting CD4+ clones turned up mainly in the CM and EM memory subsets, whereas EMRA was where CD8+ clones were enriched.

Reads for this sample came from an Illumina NovaSeq 6000. TCRalpha and TCRbeta cDNA libraries were built by 5'RACE with constant-segment primers, adding sample barcodes and unique molecular identifiers. RNA was extracted from every sample with Trizol reagent. The libraries were amplified in two PCR steps, and the second step added a second sample barcode and Illumina TruSeq adapters. The libraries were sequenced on an Illumina NovaSeq using 2 x 150 bp paired-end reads. Turning to the authors' computational methods: With migec v1.2.7, reads were demultiplexed and then collapsed into UMI-guided consensus sequences. Using mixcr v2.1.11, UMI consensuses were aligned to TRA and TRB V and J templates and then assembled into clonotypes. A clonotype was counted as expanded or contracted only when both edgeR and NoisET called the clonotype significant, with the noise models trained on biological replicates. For edgeR calls, the thresholds were a false discovery rate-adjusted p below 0.01 and a log2 fold-change of 1. As an exploratory analysis of dynamics, PCA with hierarchical clustering was applied to max-normalized trajectories of the 1000 most abundant clonotypes. Separately sequenced CD4+ and CD8+ repertoires were used to assign the CD4 or CD8 phenotype of responding clones. TCRdb reran the public reads through fastp at Q25 and MiXCR, keeping productive beta chains. Entries that share a CDR3 protein sequence are merged under the most common genes and DNA. TCRdb, not the authors, supplied the V and J calls. This sample lists 470,000 or so distinct CDR3 sequences; around 27% were detected once. The ten largest make up roughly an eighth of the sample.

CDR1 and CDR2 (LGHNA, YNFKEQ) derive from the germline V gene. The CDR3 numbers 14 residues from cysteine through phenylalanine. The kept DNA is CDR3 alone, 42 bases in frame from the first base. Compared with germline, V lacks 4 bases and J lacks 3 bases; bases without a gene match: 3. The sample was PBMCs or a T cell subset sorted from them (not recorded which). This sequence was found in an adult woman who had mild COVID-19 (a few samples of this study predate the infection). The sample titles of this study are shuffled in the database, so cell type and time point are left out; the donor was told from shared clones. The sequence is built from TRBV4-2 and TRBJ2-7; 10 bases in the junction line up with TRBD2. The nucleotide sequence reads as follows: TGTGCCAGCAGCCTAAGGACTAGCGGCTACGAGCAGTACTTC. It is translated as CASSLRTSGYEQYF.